This T cell receptor beta chain was observed in a study of cytomegalovirus exposure and HLA in healthy donors. 13 Jbeta primers and 60 Vbeta primers were used for the PCR. The method was immunoSEQ multiplex PCR; TCRdb's version includes in-frame clones alone and lacks a portion of them. Among over 150,000 clones listed, around 75% were seen once. This CDR3 is 15 amino acids long. Trimming took off 5 bases at V and 7 bases at J, with 21 bases between the two ends. CDR1 and CDR2 (germline): SGHAT, FQNNGV. This TCR came from a man younger than 40 in good health and CMV-seropositive. The genes are TRBV11-2 and TRBJ2-7, with D tentatively TRBD2 (6 bases). Sequencing used PBMCs. The CDR3 is CASSPIPGLPLEQYF. The DNA of the CDR3 is TGTGCCAGCAGCCCGATACCGGGACTCCCTCTGGAGCAGTACTTC.